This T cell receptor (beta chain) was retrieved from a study of T cells expressing NK-cell markers. Study-level background: Seven donors tested HCMV-seropositive and one tested seronegative among the eight sequenced.

UMIs accompanied the 5'RACE template switching by which TCR beta cDNA was made. TCRdb processed the 5' RACE reads again and assigns one entry to each CDR3 protein, with no DNA. The sample features some 440,000 distinct CDR3 sequences, with over 1.1% in its top ten. This CDR3 contains 15 residues. The germline CDR1 and CDR2 sequences are SQVTM and ANQGSEA. This chain links TRBV29-1 with TRBJ2-3; TCRdb designates TRBD2, a call that cannot be tested without DNA. What was sequenced was blood T cells: a sorted CD56 or NKG2C T cell subset, CD4+ or CD8+ T cells, or bulk PBMC T cells (not recorded which). The clonotype was recovered from a woman aged 45 to 65 in good health. The CDR3 protein is CSGLERDGAADTQYF.